Below, one T cell receptor (beta chain) is given with its context. Its antigen is still unknown. The data are from a study of Tregs in tolerant kidney transplant recipients. Here immunoSEQ multiplex PCR was the method, and the copy in TCRdb shows in-frame clones only, minus some. The sample shows roughly 250,000 clones, about four fifths of them seen only once. Unstimulated regulatory T cells (CD4+CD25+CD127-), CD4+CD25- non-regulatory cells, CD4 and CD8 cells were FACS-sorted from thawed PBMCs. General observations from the study: Activated donor B cell expansion appeared to reveal the most relevant donor-specific TCRbeta repertoire. Findings come from small patient numbers and require larger validation.

The length of the CDR3 is 16 residues. V was pared by 3 bases and J by 1 base, with 16 bases between. Germline CDR1 is SGDLS and CDR2 is YYNGEE. The gene calls are TRBV9 and TRBJ2-5; possibly TRBD1 for D (6 bases). This TCR came from a human donor in good health. Sequencing input: CD4+ T cells from blood. This CDR3 is CASSANTGNAQETQYF. The CDR3 DNA sequence: TGTGCCAGCAGCGCAAACACAGGGAATGCCCAAGAGACCCAGTACTTC.